This TCR beta chain appears in the sequencing data of a study of shared clonotypes between healthy human individuals. Note on this clone: The target antigen is unknown.

The study's findings and limits: Sampling used blood alone; tissue repertoires probably differ.

Measured with immunoSEQ multiplex PCR; TCRdb has only the in-frame clones, and not every one. The sample has about 2 million clones; roughly 95% are singletons. The source is a man aged 18 to 29 in good health. Material: naive CD4+ T cells sorted from blood. Stated subset: CD45RA+ positively selected.

The CDR3 sequence is CASIIQSRTDTQYF. The CDR3 DNA follows: TGTGCCAGCATAATACAGAGTAGGACAGATACGCAGTATTTT. The chain has TRBV2 and TRBJ2-3; D gene ambiguous. V gave up 7 bases and J gave up 3 bases, with 14 bases separating them. CDR1 SNHLY and CDR2 FYNNEI come from the germline V gene. CDR3 length: 14 amino acids.